The 8 T cell receptor beta chains reported below all come from one sample, sequenced in a study of blood T cell repertoires in COVID-19. Measured with immunoSEQ multiplex PCR; TCRdb has only the in-frame clones, and not every one. The data contain 200,000 to 300,000 clones, 70% to 90% of them singletons. Sequenced input: peripheral blood. These receptors were collected from a woman aged 40 to 50 with acute or convalescent COVID-19.

The chain joins TRBV7-9 to TRBJ1-2; a possible D gene is TRBD1 (6 bases). Trimming shortened V by 3 bases and J by 5 bases, and 16 bases separated the two germline ends. The CDR3 covers 15 residues. CDR1 and CDR2 (germline): SEHNR, FQNEAQ (reference sequence). CDR3: CASSLNSGVSYGYTF. CDR3 bases: TGTGCCAGCAGCTTGAACTCAGGGGTGTCGTATGGCTACACCTTC.

There are a few counts of this clone. The chain recombines TRBV10-1 with TRBJ2-7, with TRBD1 matching over 7 bases. This CDR3 has 14 amino acids. The V gene end was trimmed by 7 bases and the J gene end by 6 bases; junction bases not matched to a gene: 12. From germline, CDR1 is WNHNN and CDR2 SYGVQD (reference sequence). CDR3 in amino acids: CASTSTGPLFEQYV. The CDR3 DNA follows: TGCGCCAGCACTTCGACAGGGCCGCTCTTCGAGCAGTACGTC.

The chain has TRBV4-2 and TRBJ1-1, with 7 bases lining up with TRBD1. The CDR3 length is 14 residues. After removal of 1 base from V and 10 bases from J, the junction contained 9 bases not matched to a gene. From germline, CDR1 is LGHNA and CDR2 YNFKEQ. CDR3 amino acids: CASSQGQGTMGAFF. CDR3 bases: TGTGCCAGCAGCCAAGGACAGGGTACGATGGGAGCTTTCTTT.

The V and J genes are TRBV7-2 and TRBJ1-5; 7 bases are shared with TRBD1. CDR1 is SGHTA and CDR2 is FQGNSA in the germline V gene. Trimming cost V 5 bases and J 6 bases; bases outside gene matches: 7. The length of the CDR3 is 14 residues. The CDR3 region has the DNA TGTGCCAGCAGCCCCCGACAGGGAGGTCAGCCCCAGCATTTT. It encodes CASSPRQGGQPQHF.

Only one count was recorded for this clone. The junction departs from the called germline gene at one end, perhaps through a read error. The chain couples TRBV7-2 to TRBJ1-5; D might be TRBD1 (6 bases). Germline values: CDR1 SGHTA, CDR2 FQGNSA. The CDR3 is 14 amino acids. CDR3 amino acids: CASTLPSGDQPQHF. Here the CDR3 DNA reads TGTGCCAGCACCTTACCATCAGGGGATCAGCCCCAGCATTTT.

This clone has just one count. The rearrangement joins TRBV5-4 to TRBJ1-2; no definite D call. The CDR3 consists of 14 residues. Germline V CDR1 and CDR2: SGHNT, YYREEE (reference sequence). Trimming took off 1 base at V and 5 bases at J, with 12 bases between the two ends. CDR3 protein: CASSLPEGAYGYTF. The CDR3, as DNA: TGTGCCAGCAGCTTGCCGGAGGGCGCGTATGGCTACACCTTC.

V gene TRBV9 combines with J gene TRBJ2-3; 9 positions agree with TRBD2. This CDR3 spans 17 amino acids. Trimming took 3 bases from V and 3 from J; bases not matched to a gene: 11. Germline values: CDR1 SGDLS, CDR2 YYNGEE. The CDR3 nucleotides are TGTGCCAGCAGCGCCCCCCTTGGCGGGGGGGCGACAGATACGCAGTATTTT. As protein: CASSAPLGGGATDTQYF.

The rearrangement links TRBV11-2 to TRBJ1-2, with a tentative D call TRBD1 (5 bases). Trimming left V 5 bases short and J 6 bases short, with 19 bases between. Germline V gene lookup returns CDR1 SGHAT and CDR2 FQNNGV. CDR3 size: 15 residues. CDR3 sequence: CASSPVIRGEDGYTF. CDR3 bases: TGTGCCAGCAGCCCCGTTATAAGGGGCGAGGATGGCTACACCTTC. Together with reference TRBV11-2 and TRBJ1-2, the CDR3 gives the full variable domain: EAGVAQSPRYKIIEKRQSVAFWCNPISGHATLYWYQQILGQGPKLLIQFQNNGVVDDSQLPKDRFSAERLKGVDSTLKIQPAKLEDSAVYLCASSPVIRGEDGYTFGSGTRLTVV.